This entry features one TCR beta chain sequence. Germline V gives CDR1 SEHNR, CDR2 FQNEAQ (reference sequence). CDR3 size: 13 residues. V was clipped by 4 bases and J by 3 bases, with 9 bases between them. This sample was included in a study of radiotherapy plus CTLA-4 blockade in lung cancer. The data were produced by immunoSEQ multiplex PCR, yet TCRdb's version contains in-frame clones alone and is incomplete. The table lists tens of thousands of clones, about 88% of them singletons. The receptor comes from a human donor with non-small cell lung cancer whose response to radiotherapy plus ipilimumab could not be evaluated. Sequenced here: peripheral blood, sampled from a patient treated with radiotherapy plus ipilimumab. This chain joins TRBV7-9 and TRBJ2-5, with no clear D. In DNA form, the CDR3 reads TGTGCCAGCAGCTGGTTCCAGGAAGAGACCCAGTACTTC. Protein: CASSWFQEETQYF.